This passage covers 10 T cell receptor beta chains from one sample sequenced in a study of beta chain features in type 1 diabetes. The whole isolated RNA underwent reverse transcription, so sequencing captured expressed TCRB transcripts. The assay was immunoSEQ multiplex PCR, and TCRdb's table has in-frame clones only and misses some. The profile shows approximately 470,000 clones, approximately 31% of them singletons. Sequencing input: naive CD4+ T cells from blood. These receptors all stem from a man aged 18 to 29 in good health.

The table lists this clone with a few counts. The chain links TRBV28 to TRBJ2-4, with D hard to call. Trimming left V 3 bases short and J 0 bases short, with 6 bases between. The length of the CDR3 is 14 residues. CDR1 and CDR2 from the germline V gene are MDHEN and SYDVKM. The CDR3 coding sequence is TGTGCCAGCAGTTTCGACCCAGCCAAAAACATTCAGTACTTC. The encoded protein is CASSFDPAKNIQYF. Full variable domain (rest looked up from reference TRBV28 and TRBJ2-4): DVKVTQSSRYLVKRTGEKVFLECVQDMDHENMFWYRQDPGLGLRLIYFSYDVKMKEKGDIPEGYSVSREKKERFSLILESASTNQTSMYLCASSFDPAKNIQYFGAGTRLSVL.

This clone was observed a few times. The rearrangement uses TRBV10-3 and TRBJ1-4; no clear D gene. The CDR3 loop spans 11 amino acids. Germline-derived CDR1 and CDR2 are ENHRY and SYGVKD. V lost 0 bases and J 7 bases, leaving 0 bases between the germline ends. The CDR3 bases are TGTGCCATCAGTGAGTCTGAAAAACTGTTTTTT. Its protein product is CAISESEKLFF.

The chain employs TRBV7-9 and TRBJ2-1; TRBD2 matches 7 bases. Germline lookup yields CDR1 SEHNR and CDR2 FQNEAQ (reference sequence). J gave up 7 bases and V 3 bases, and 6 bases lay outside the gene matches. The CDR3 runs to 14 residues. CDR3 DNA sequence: TGTGCCAGCAGCTTCGGACTAGTTGGGAATGAGCAGTTCTTC. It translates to CASSFGLVGNEQFF.

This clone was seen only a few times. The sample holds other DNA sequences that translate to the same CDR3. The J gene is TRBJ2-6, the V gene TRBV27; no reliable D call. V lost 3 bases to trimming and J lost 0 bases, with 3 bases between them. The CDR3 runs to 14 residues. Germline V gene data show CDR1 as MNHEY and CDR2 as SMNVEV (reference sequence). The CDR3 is CASSLRSGANVLTF. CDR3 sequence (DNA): TGTGCCAGCAGTTTGCGCTCTGGGGCCAACGTCCTGACTTTC.

DNA of the CDR3: TGTGCCAGCAGCTCACCAGCGGGAGCCGTTGAGCAGTTCTTC. Its translation: CASSSPAGAVEQFF. The chain employs TRBV13 and TRBJ2-1; 8 bases map to TRBD2. Losses at the gene ends were 4 bases for V and 9 bases for J; bases not matched to a gene: 8. Germline CDR1 reads PRHDT; CDR2 reads FYEKMQ (reference sequence). The CDR3 has 14 amino acids.

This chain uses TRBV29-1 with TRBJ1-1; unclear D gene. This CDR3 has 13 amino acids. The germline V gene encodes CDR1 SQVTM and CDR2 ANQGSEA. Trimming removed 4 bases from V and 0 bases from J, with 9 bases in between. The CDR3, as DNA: TGCAGCGTTGCCCAGACCATGAACACTGAAGCTTTCTTT. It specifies CSVAQTMNTEAFF.

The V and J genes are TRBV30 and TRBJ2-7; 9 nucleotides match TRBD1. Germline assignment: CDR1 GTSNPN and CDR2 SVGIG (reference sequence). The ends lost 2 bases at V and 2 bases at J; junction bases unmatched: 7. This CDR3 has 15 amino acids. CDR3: CAWSRGQGVTYEQYF. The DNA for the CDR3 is TGTGCCTGGAGTAGGGGACAGGGAGTTACCTACGAGCAGTACTTC.

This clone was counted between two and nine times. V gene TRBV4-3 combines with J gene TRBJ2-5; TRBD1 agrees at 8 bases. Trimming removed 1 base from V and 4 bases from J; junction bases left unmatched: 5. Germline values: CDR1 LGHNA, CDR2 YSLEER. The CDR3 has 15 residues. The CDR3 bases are TGCGCCAGCAGCCAAGTTCTCGACAGGGGAGAGACCCAGTACTTC. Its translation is CASSQVLDRGETQYF.

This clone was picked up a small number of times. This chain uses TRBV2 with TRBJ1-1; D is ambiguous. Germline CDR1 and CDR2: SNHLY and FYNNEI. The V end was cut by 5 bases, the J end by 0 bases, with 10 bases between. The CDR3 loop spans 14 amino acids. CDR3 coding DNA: TGTGCCAGCAGTCCGGACGTTATGAACACTGAAGCTTTCTTT. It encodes CASSPDVMNTEAFF.

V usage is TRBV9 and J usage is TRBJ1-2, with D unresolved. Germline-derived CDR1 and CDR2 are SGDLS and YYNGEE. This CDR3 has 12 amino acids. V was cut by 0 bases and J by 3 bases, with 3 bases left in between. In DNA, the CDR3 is TGTGCCAGCAGCGTAGAAGACTATGGCTACACCTTC. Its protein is CASSVEDYGYTF.